This TCR beta chain came from a study of shared clonotypes between healthy human individuals. Trimming removed 0 bases from V and 1 base from J, with 4 bases in between. Germline V gene sequence: CDR1 MNHEY, CDR2 SVGAGI. This CDR3 is built from 13 residues. Worth noting for this clone: Its target is unknown. Other nucleotide sequences in the sample specify the same CDR3.

Naive CD8 cells, CD45RO-negative and positively selected for CCR7, excluded terminally differentiated effector memory CD45RA+ cells. The study drew its donors from healthy HIV-negative adults without recent acute infections or vaccinations. Sequencing used immunoSEQ multiplex PCR; TCRdb keeps in-frame clones, though not all of them. The sample consists of about 2.1 million clones, 85% to 95% of them appearing once. Study outcomes and limitations: In general, naive subsets displayed greater estimated richness than memory subsets did.

The receptor was derived from a young man in good health. Some clones in this sample may be carry-over from other donors' samples. The chain carries TRBV6-5 and TRBJ2-7; D unclear. The sequencing input was naive CD8+ T cells from PBMCs. As DNA, the CDR3 is TGTGCCAGCAGTTACTCGGGATCCTACGAGCAGTACTTC. This codes for CASSYSGSYEQYF.